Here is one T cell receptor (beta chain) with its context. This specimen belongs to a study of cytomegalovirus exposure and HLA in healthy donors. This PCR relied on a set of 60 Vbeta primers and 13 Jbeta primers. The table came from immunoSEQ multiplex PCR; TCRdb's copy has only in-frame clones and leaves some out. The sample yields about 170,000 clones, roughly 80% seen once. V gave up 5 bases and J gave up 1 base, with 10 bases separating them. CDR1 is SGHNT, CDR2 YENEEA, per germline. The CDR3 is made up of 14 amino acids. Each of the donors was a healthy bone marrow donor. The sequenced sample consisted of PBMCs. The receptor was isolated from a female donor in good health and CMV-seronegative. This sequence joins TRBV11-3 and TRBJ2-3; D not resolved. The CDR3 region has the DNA TGTGCCAGCAGCCCCTCCCCAGGCACAGATACGCAGTATTTT. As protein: CASSPSPGTDTQYF.